This T cell receptor (beta chain) is drawn from a study of T-cell reconstitution after alpha-beta-depleted transplantation in children. Study results and caveats: Newly made T cells mostly supplied T-cell counts and diversity one year after transplant. It was reported that alpha-beta T cells came from several hundred expanded graft clones (about two months after transplant).

During its preparation, the TCRbeta library received unique molecular identifiers. A single record per CDR3 protein comes from TCRdb applying MiXCR to the PCR reads. The profile covers 480,000 or so distinct CDR3 sequences, with about 11% appearing a single time and roughly 2% taken by the ten largest. V was clipped by 6 bases and J by 2 bases, with 9 bases between them. CDR1 MGHRA and CDR2 YSYEKL come from the germline V gene. This CDR3 is 13 amino acids long. This clonotype was detected ten times or more. Its antigen is currently unknown. This chain uses TRBV4-1 with TRBJ2-3; no definite D call. This receptor was identified in a child aged 2 to 10 with inherited bone marrow failure, due to receive a stem cell transplant. This sample comprised PBMCs, obtained before TCRalphabeta/CD19-depleted stem cell transplant. CDR3 bases: TGCGCCAGCAGACACCTAGACACAGATACGCAGTATTTT. Its protein product is CASRHLDTDTQYF.